This TCR beta chain was found in a study of early T cells in non-severe SARS-CoV-2 infection. Study-level background: Bulk RNA taken from unsorted whole blood was sequenced, leaving chains unpaired.

Study observations and caveats: Sequences matched to VDJdb favored anti-spike CD8 responses, while private and CD4 specificities were missed.

MiXCR was run by TCRdb on the 5' RACE reads, yielding one entry per CDR3 protein. The sample includes under 70,000 distinct CDR3 sequences, roughly 5.9% of them seen just once. A word on this clonotype: Its target is unknown.

Trimming cost V 1 base and J 3 bases, with 9 bases left between them. This CDR3 is built from 14 residues. The sample was whole blood. The chain links TRBV12-3 or TRBV12-4 to TRBJ1-1; a possible D gene is TRBD1 (6 bases). The origin of this receptor is an adult who was a healthcare worker with PCR-confirmed SARS-CoV-2 infection or an uninfected control (not recorded which). CDR3 sequence (DNA): TGTGCCAGCAGTTTAGGGGGGGCGGACACTGAAGCTTTCTTT. It encodes CASSLGGADTEAFF.